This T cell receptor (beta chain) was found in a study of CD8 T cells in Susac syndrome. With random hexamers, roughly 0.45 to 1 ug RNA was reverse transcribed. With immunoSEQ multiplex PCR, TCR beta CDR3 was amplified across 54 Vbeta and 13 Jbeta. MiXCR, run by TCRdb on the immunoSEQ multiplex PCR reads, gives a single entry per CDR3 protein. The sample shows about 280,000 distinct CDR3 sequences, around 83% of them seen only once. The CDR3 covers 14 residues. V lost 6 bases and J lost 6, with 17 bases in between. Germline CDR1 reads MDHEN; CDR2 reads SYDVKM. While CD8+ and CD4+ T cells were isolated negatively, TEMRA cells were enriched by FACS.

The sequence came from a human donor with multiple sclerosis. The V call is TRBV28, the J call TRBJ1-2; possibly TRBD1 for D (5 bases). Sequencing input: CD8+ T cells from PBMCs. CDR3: CASREVQGTDGYTF. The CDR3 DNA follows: TGTGCCAGCAGGGAGGTTCAAGGGACGGATGGCTACACCTTC.